These 28 T cell receptor beta chains originate from one sample sequenced in a study of spatial heterogeneity in lung cancer. No antigen is known for these receptors. Time point meaning: sample taken at primary tumor resection. TCRdb independently ran MiXCR on the 5' RACE reads; one entry per CDR3 protein. Found here are approximately 2,000 distinct CDR3 sequences, 20% to 30% of them singletons; the top ten hold 12%. Broader study findings: How many expanded intratumoral alpha and beta TCRs were present tracked the tumor mutation count, which was a count of nonsynonymous mutations.

The sample was lung tumor tissue, taken at surgery. Receptors were obtained from a male donor with early-stage non-small cell lung cancer.

Worth noting for this clonotype: Within a library made for alpha chains, this beta chain is off target, and its count is uninformative. This chain uses TRBV3-1 with TRBJ2-5, with D hard to call. The CDR3 has 12 amino acids. CDR1 is LGHDT and CDR2 is YNNKEL in the germline V gene (reference sequence). V dropped 4 bases and J dropped 5 bases, with 8 bases sitting between them. Written as DNA, the CDR3 is TGTGCCAGCAGCCGCGGACGGGAGACCCAGTACTTC. Translated: CASSRGRETQYF.

For this clonotype: This beta chain represents an off-target read in a library built for alpha chains; its size is of limited meaning. The chain joins TRBV7-2 to TRBJ2-3, with 7 bases that match TRBD2. The CDR3 length is 14 residues. With 4 bases clipped from V and 2 bases from J, the junction kept 3 bases outside the gene matches. The germline CDR1 and CDR2 sequences are SGHTA and FQGNSA. The CDR3 sequence is CASSSGLVTDTQYF. The CDR3 nucleotides are TGTGCCAGCAGCTCCGGACTAGTCACAGATACGCAGTATTTT.

This clonotype is labeled medium-sized. Within a library made for alpha chains, this beta chain is off target, and its count is uninformative. The chain carries TRBV6-1 and TRBJ2-7, with D tentatively TRBD2 (6 bases). The CDR3 consists of 14 residues. Trimming removed 5 bases from V and 6 bases from J, with 17 bases in between. The V gene's germline CDR1 is MNHNS and CDR2 SASEGT. In DNA, the CDR3 is TGTGCCAGCAGTTCCCGGACGGACTACGTCGAGCAGTACTTC. Translation: CASSSRTDYVEQYF.

Details on this clonotype: This beta chain appears as a stray read in a library generated for alpha chains; its size is not informative. The chain is built from TRBV7-2 and TRBJ2-3; D call uncertain. CDR1 SGHTA and CDR2 FQGNSA come from the germline V gene. Trimming shortened V by 10 bases and J by 6 bases, and 17 bases separated the two germline ends. CDR3 length: 13 residues. The CDR3 sequence: CATSSWHADTQYF. The CDR3 DNA is TGTGCCACCTCTTCTTGGCACGCGGATACGCAGTATTTT. Filled out from reference TRBV7-2 and TRBJ2-3, the complete variable domain reads GAGVSQSPSNKVTEKGKDVELRCDPISGHTALYWYRQSLGQGLEFLIYFQGNSAPDKSGLPSDRFSAERTGGSVSTLTIQRTQQEDSAVYLCATSSWHADTQYFGPGTRLTVL.

For this clonotype: A library prepared for alpha chains yielded this beta chain as an off-target read; its size is of little meaning. V usage is TRBV5-1 and J usage is TRBJ2-3; 9 bases agree with TRBD2. V was clipped by 4 bases and J by 2 bases; unmatched bases: 14. The germline V gene has CDR1 SGHRS and CDR2 YFSETQ. The CDR3 is made up of 18 amino acids. CDR3 sequence: CASSPGLAGANPTDTQYF. The CDR3 bases are TGCGCCAGCAGCCCGGGTTTAGCGGGGGCCAACCCCACAGATACGCAGTATTTT.

In this sample, this clonotype is large. In a library made to pick up alpha chains, this beta chain is a stray read with a size that means little. The chain employs TRBV2 and TRBJ1-4; D is unresolved. CDR1 is SNHLY, CDR2 FYNNEI, per germline. CDR3 length: 12 amino acids. The V end lost 4 bases, the J end lost 7 bases, and 7 bases lay between the germline ends. The DNA of the CDR3 is TGTGCCAGCAGTGGGGTGGCTGAAAAACTGTTTTTT. Its protein product is CASSGVAEKLFF.

This clonotype was counted a single time. Since the library was made to target alpha chains, this beta chain is a stray read and its abundance is not meaningful. The rearrangement links TRBV29-1 to TRBJ2-3, with 7 bases that match TRBD1. The CDR3 totals 13 residues. V was clipped by 4 bases and J by 2 bases; unmatched bases: 3. In germline, CDR1 is SQVTM, CDR2 ANQGSEA. In DNA form, the CDR3 reads TGCAGCGTTGTAACAGGGGACACAGATACGCAGTATTTT. Protein product: CSVVTGDTDTQYF.

To note about this clonotype: Being off target in a library aimed at alpha chains, this beta chain has a size of little meaning. This chain uses TRBV5-1 with TRBJ2-1; D tentatively reads TRBD1 or TRBD2 (5 bases each). This CDR3 has 14 amino acids. Trimming took 5 bases from V and 2 from J, leaving 11 bases between them. Germline CDR1 SGHRS, CDR2 YFSETQ. The CDR3 loop reads CASRSGATYNEQFF. The DNA for the CDR3 is TGCGCCAGCAGATCCGGGGCCACCTACAATGAGCAGTTCTTC.

This clonotype was detected only a few times. With the library built for alpha chains, this beta chain is off target and its frequency is not meaningful. V is TRBV19 and J is TRBJ2-1; 9 positions match TRBD2. This CDR3 has 13 amino acids. Germline CDR1 is LNHDA and CDR2 is SQIVND (reference sequence). Unmatched junction bases numbered 2, after V lost 11 bases and J lost 0 bases. CDR3 sequence (DNA): TGTGCCGCGGGAGGGGCCTCCTACAATGAGCAGTTCTTC. It encodes CAAGGASYNEQFF.

This clonotype is classed as large (0.1 to 1%). This beta chain came through as a stray read in a library set up for alpha chains, and its size says little. The chain combines TRBV5-5 with TRBJ2-1; D is unclear. The CDR3 extends over 10 amino acids. The germline gives CDR1 SGHKS, CDR2 YYEKEE (reference sequence). Trimming removed 7 bases from V and 4 bases from J, with 3 bases in between. The CDR3 reads CASGYNEQFF. The CDR3 DNA sequence: TGTGCCAGCGGTTACAATGAGCAGTTCTTC.

With regard to this clonotype: A read error may account for a junction end that differs from germline. The size of this beta chain means little, since it is a stray read in a library made for alpha chains. The rearrangement uses TRBV7-3 and TRBJ2-3, with TRBD1 identical over 12 bases. The CDR3 consists of 13 residues. From germline, CDR1 is SGHTA and CDR2 FQGTGA. The CDR3 coding sequence is TGTGCCAGTGGGACAGGGGGCTCAGATACGCAGTACTTT. Encoded protein: CASGTGGSDTQYF.

This clonotype has more than one count but fewer than ten. Since it is a stray read in a library aimed at alpha chains, this beta chain has a size that is not meaningful. The V gene is TRBV18, the J gene TRBJ2-7; 12 bases line up with TRBD2. After removal of 6 bases from V and 2 bases from J, the junction contained 2 bases not matched to a gene. CDR3 length equals 14 residues. Germline V gene data show CDR1 as KGHSH and CDR2 as LQKENI. The CDR3: CASSLAGGAYEQYF. CDR3 coding DNA: TGTGCCAGCTCCCTAGCGGGGGGGGCCTACGAGCAGTACTTC.

As for this clonotype: A single base separates this from a much larger clone, so it may be a read error. The library was designed around alpha chains, so this beta chain is a stray read whose abundance carries little weight. The rearrangement joins TRBV18 to TRBJ2-5; possibly TRBD1 or TRBD2 for D (6 bases each). In germline, CDR1 is KGHSH, CDR2 LQKENI. The CDR3 is 16 amino acids. The CDR3 loop reads CTSSPFGGANRKTQYF. The DNA for the CDR3 is TGTACCAGCTCACCATTCGGGGGCGCTAATAGGAAGACCCAGTACTTC.

This clonotype ranks as medium-sized. For a library built for alpha chains, this beta chain is a stray read; little rests on its size. The V call is TRBV28, the J call TRBJ2-3; no reliable D call. The CDR3 has 13 residues. The germline CDR1 and CDR2 sequences are MDHEN and SYDVKM. V was cut by 7 bases and J by 0 bases, with 8 bases left in between. This chain's CDR3 is CASIPPSTDTQYF. The CDR3 DNA follows: TGTGCCAGCATCCCTCCTAGCACAGATACGCAGTATTTT.

By share, this clonotype counts as large (0.1 to 1%). This beta chain is an off-target read within a library intended for alpha chains, so its frequency means little. J is TRBJ2-7 and V is TRBV10-3; D call uncertain. Germline V gene sequence: CDR1 ENHRY, CDR2 SYGVKD. V was trimmed by 8 bases and J by 2 bases, leaving 13 bases between them. The CDR3 totals 13 residues. The CDR3 DNA is TGTGCCATCGGCGCGGAAAACACCTACGAGCAGTACTTC. Protein sequence: CAIGAENTYEQYF.

Regarding this clonotype: With the library built for alpha chains, this beta chain is off target and its frequency is not meaningful. V gene TRBV6-1 combines with J gene TRBJ2-5; D possibly matches TRBD1 or TRBD2 (5 bases each). Germline V gene sequence: CDR1 MNHNS, CDR2 SASEGT. There are 14 residues in the CDR3. The ends were cut back, 4 bases at V and 4 bases at J, with 13 bases in the middle. CDR3 bases: TGTGCCAGCAGTGCACCGGGACGCCCAGAGACCCAGTACTTC. It codes for CASSAPGRPETQYF.

About this clonotype itself: Because the library targeted alpha chains, this beta chain is an off-target read whose size means little. The chain uses TRBV9 and TRBJ1-5; D not certain. Germline values: CDR1 SGDLS, CDR2 YYNGEE. V lost 3 bases to trimming and J lost 4 bases, with 8 bases between them. CDR3 length equals 13 residues. Here the CDR3 DNA reads TGTGCCAGCAGCGATGGAGAGAATCAGCCCCAGCATTTT. Protein product: CASSDGENQPQHF.

Note on this clonotype: A library prepared for alpha chains yielded this beta chain as an off-target read; its size is of little meaning. The chain employs TRBV14 and TRBJ2-7; 7 positions agree with TRBD2. The CDR3 is made up of 13 amino acids. The V gene's germline CDR1 is SGHDN and CDR2 FVKESK. Trimming removed 6 bases from V and 4 bases from J; junction bases left unmatched: 6. CDR3 in DNA: TGTGCCAGCAGACACGGGAGGATTTACGAGCAGTACTTC. This codes for CASRHGRIYEQYF.

The table lists this clonotype with a few counts. Since the library was made to target alpha chains, this beta chain is a stray read and its abundance is not meaningful. The J gene is TRBJ2-7, the V gene TRBV12-3 or TRBV12-4; possibly TRBD1 or TRBD2 for D (5 bases each). The CDR3 runs to 14 residues. V gave up 5 bases and J gave up 3 bases, with 14 bases separating them. CDR3 sequence reads: CASSLRRDDYEQYF. For the CDR3, the DNA is TGTGCCAGCAGTCTTCGCCGGGACGACTACGAGCAGTACTTC.

This clonotype is classed as medium-sized (0.01 to 0.1%). The library was built for alpha chains, so this beta chain is an off-target read and its size means little. The chain links TRBV25-1 to TRBJ2-5, with D possibly being TRBD1 (7 bases). V was shortened by 10 bases and J by 0 bases, with 12 bases between the two germline ends. The CDR3 length is 13 residues. Germline V CDR1 and CDR2: MGHDK, SYGVNS. CDR3 sequence (DNA): TGTGCCACCCAGGGGGACTACCAAGAGACCCAGTACTTC. This codes for CATQGDYQETQYF.

Notes on this clonotype: A library made for alpha chains picked up this beta chain off target, so its size means little. This rearrangement joins TRBV6-5 to TRBJ2-5; D not certain. Germline V gives CDR1 MNHEY, CDR2 SVGAGI. The V and J ends lost 3 bases and 0 bases respectively, with 11 bases between them. The CDR3 totals 15 residues. CDR3 region: CASSYRPFDQETQYF. CDR3 DNA: TGTGCCAGCAGTTATCGGCCCTTCGACCAAGAGACCCAGTACTTC.

Only a few counts were recorded for this clonotype. The size of this beta chain means little, since it is a stray read in a library made for alpha chains. The chain has TRBV12-3 or TRBV12-4 and TRBJ2-7, with TRBD1 matching 11 bases. This CDR3 is 15 amino acids long. V was clipped by 6 bases and J by 7 bases; unmatched bases: 11. The CDR3 coding sequence is TGTGCCAGCAGCTTTCGGACAGGGGGCCTGGAAGAGCAGTACTTC. Encoded protein: CASSFRTGGLEEQYF.

Of note for this clonotype: For a library built for alpha chains, this beta chain is a stray read; little rests on its size. The chain combines TRBV29-1 with TRBJ2-7; the match to TRBD2 covers 9 bases. CDR1 and CDR2 from the germline V gene are SQVTM and ANQGSEA. The J segment lost 2 bases and the V segment lost 3 bases, leaving 2 bases of the junction unmatched. The CDR3 consists of 13 residues. The DNA of the CDR3 is TGCAGCGTTGAGACTAGCGGCCCCTACGAGCAGTACTTC. Residues: CSVETSGPYEQYF.

The table lists this clonotype with a few counts. This beta chain is an unintended read in a library built for alpha chains; its size means little. The J gene is TRBJ2-7, the V gene TRBV2; D remains ambiguous. CDR1 and CDR2 (germline): SNHLY, FYNNEI. The CDR3 spans 14 residues. V lost 8 bases and J 0 bases, leaving 14 bases between the germline ends. CDR3 DNA: TGTGCCAGCGGGAACGGGCTGGGCTCCTACGAGCAGTACTTC. It specifies CASGNGLGSYEQYF.

This clonotype was detected only a few times. This beta chain represents an off-target read in a library built for alpha chains; its size is of limited meaning. The chain employs TRBV5-1 and TRBJ2-2, with a weak D call TRBD1 (6 bases). This CDR3 has 14 amino acids. V was pared by 4 bases and J by 0 bases, with 7 bases between. Germline CDR1 SGHRS, CDR2 YFSETQ. In DNA form, the CDR3 reads TGCGCCAGCAGCAGGACAGCGAACACCGGGGAGCTGTTTTTT. It yields the protein CASSRTANTGELFF.

Note on this clonotype: Found in a library prepared for alpha chains, this beta chain is an off-target read, and its abundance has little meaning. V and J are TRBV7-9 and TRBJ2-5; 9 bases map to TRBD2. V trimming: 7 bases; J trimming: 3 bases; junction bases outside the gene matches: 3. Germline V CDR1 and CDR2: SEHNR, FQNEAQ (reference sequence). The CDR3 contains 13 residues. The CDR3 is CASNQRGEETQYF. The CDR3 DNA reads as TGTGCCAGCAACCAGCGGGGGGAAGAGACCCAGTACTTC.

A note on this clonotype: This beta chain is a stray sequence in a library constructed for alpha chains; its clone size is not meaningful. V usage is TRBV30 and J usage is TRBJ2-7; D unresolved. The CDR3 totals 11 residues. V lost 6 bases and J 6 bases, leaving 12 bases between the germline ends. Germline-derived CDR1 and CDR2 are GTSNPN and SVGIG (reference sequence). The CDR3 sequence: CACISRAEQYF. The CDR3 region has the DNA TGTGCCTGTATCAGCCGGGCCGAGCAGTACTTC.

This clonotype is labeled large. This beta chain came through as a stray read in a library set up for alpha chains, and its size says little. The chain employs TRBV19 and TRBJ1-1; 10 bases align to TRBD1. The CDR3 has 13 residues. With 9 bases clipped from V and 5 bases from J, the junction kept 6 bases outside the gene matches. Germline CDR1 LNHDA, CDR2 SQIVND (reference sequence). The CDR3 region has the DNA TGTGCCAGCGGACAGGGGGTGAGGACTGAAGCTTTCTTT. This sequence encodes CASGQGVRTEAFF.